The 5 T cell receptor beta chains reported below all come from one sample, sequenced in a study. TCRdb processed the RT-PCR reads anew with MiXCR; each CDR3 protein has one entry. The top ten hold 3% to 4.5% of the sample, which has 550,000 to 750,000 distinct CDR3 sequences, approximately 15% seen once. Sequencing was done on a sample of memory CD4+ T cells from blood. These receptors all stem from a female donor in good health, serving as a healthy control.

The chain carries TRBV2 and TRBJ1-5, with a tentative D call TRBD1 (5 bases). Trimming removed 5 bases at V and 4 bases at J, with 21 bases between. The length of the CDR3 is 17 residues. Per the germline V gene, CDR1 is SNHLY and CDR2 is FYNNEI. Written as DNA, the CDR3 is TGTGCCAGCAGTCCCTTTGGGCCCGGGACTTCTAATCAGCCCCAGCATTTT. It is translated as CASSPFGPGTSNQPQHF.

Only a few counts were recorded for this clonotype. This sequence joins TRBV4-3 and TRBJ1-2; 11 bases map to TRBD1. V gave up 2 bases and J gave up 10 bases; unmatched junction bases: 9. The CDR3 runs to 15 residues. Germline-derived CDR1 and CDR2 are LGHNA and YSLEER. The CDR3 DNA is TGCGCCAGCAGCCAACTCCGGGACAGGGGGACGATCTACACCTTC. Its translation: CASSQLRDRGTIYTF.

The rearrangement joins TRBV7-8 to TRBJ2-5, with D perhaps TRBD1 or TRBD2 (6 bases each). This CDR3 comprises 14 residues. Germline V lookup: CDR1 SGHVS, CDR2 FQNEAQ. Trimming stripped 5 bases from V and 4 bases from J, with 14 bases between. The CDR3 sequence is CASSKMTGAETQYF. Written as DNA, the CDR3 is TGTGCCAGCAGCAAGATGACGGGGGCAGAGACCCAGTACTTC. Using reference TRBV7-8 and TRBJ2-5 for the parts outside the CDR3, the full variable domain is GAGVSQSPRYKVAKRGQDVALRCDPISGHVSLFWYQQALGQGPEFLTYFQNEAQLDKSGLPSDRFFAERPEGSVSTLKIQRTQQEDSAVYLCASSKMTGAETQYFGPGTRLLVL.

In its sample, this clonotype was seen many times. V and J are TRBV7-2 and TRBJ2-3; TRBD2 aligns across 10 bases. Germline V gene lookup returns CDR1 SGHTA and CDR2 FQGNSA. V trimming: 5 bases; J trimming: 2 bases; junction bases outside the gene matches: 4. The CDR3 is 15 residues long. The CDR3 DNA follows: TGTGCCAGCAGCATCGGACTAGCGGTCACAGATACGCAGTATTTT. It is translated as CASSIGLAVTDTQYF. Drawing the rest from reference TRBV7-2 and TRBJ2-3, the complete variable domain is GAGVSQSPSNKVTEKGKDVELRCDPISGHTALYWYRQSLGQGLEFLIYFQGNSAPDKSGLPSDRFSAERTGGSVSTLTIQRTQQEDSAVYLCASSIGLAVTDTQYFGPGTRLTVL.

This clonotype was seen repeatedly, ten times or more. The chain uses TRBV30 and TRBJ2-7, with 13 bases identical to TRBD2. The V and J ends lost 6 bases and 2 bases, in that order; junction bases with no gene match: 4. The CDR3 length is 14 residues. Germline CDR1 GTSNPN, CDR2 SVGIG (reference sequence). Here the CDR3 reads CACPTSGRAYEQYF. DNA for the CDR3: TGTGCCTGCCCCACTAGCGGGAGGGCCTACGAGCAGTACTTC.